This TCR beta chain was captured by sequencing in a study of blood T cell repertoires in COVID-19. At the level of the study: Some COVID-19 samples were acute and others convalescent; all came from the United States, Italy and Spain.

Only in-frame clones appear in the TCRdb table, and some are missing; sequencing was by immunoSEQ multiplex PCR. The repertoire holds tens of thousands of clones, 70% to 90% seen once, with under 5% in the top ten. Germline V gene sequence: CDR1 DFQATT, CDR2 SNEGSKA (reference sequence). The CDR3 extends over 14 amino acids. J was trimmed by 5 bases and V by 3 bases; bases with no gene match: 8. Sequencing was done on a sample of peripheral blood. This chain joins TRBV20-1 and TRBJ2-7; TRBD1 matches at 9 bases. The TCR comes from a middle-aged man with active COVID-19. As DNA, the CDR3 is TGCAGTGCTAGTTTCCGGACAGGGGTCGACGAGCAGTACTTC. The encoded protein is CSASFRTGVDEQYF.